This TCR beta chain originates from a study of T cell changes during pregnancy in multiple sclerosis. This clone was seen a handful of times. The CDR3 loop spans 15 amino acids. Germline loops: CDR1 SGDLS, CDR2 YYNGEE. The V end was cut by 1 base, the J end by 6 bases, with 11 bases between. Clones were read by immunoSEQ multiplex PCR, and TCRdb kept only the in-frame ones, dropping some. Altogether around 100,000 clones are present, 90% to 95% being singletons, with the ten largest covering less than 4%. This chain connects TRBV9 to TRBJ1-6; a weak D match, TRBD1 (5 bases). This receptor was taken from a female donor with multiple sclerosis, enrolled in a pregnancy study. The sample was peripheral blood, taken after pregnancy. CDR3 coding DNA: TGTGCCAGCAGCGTATGGGGGGATGTTAATTCACCCCTCCACTTT. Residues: CASSVWGDVNSPLHF.